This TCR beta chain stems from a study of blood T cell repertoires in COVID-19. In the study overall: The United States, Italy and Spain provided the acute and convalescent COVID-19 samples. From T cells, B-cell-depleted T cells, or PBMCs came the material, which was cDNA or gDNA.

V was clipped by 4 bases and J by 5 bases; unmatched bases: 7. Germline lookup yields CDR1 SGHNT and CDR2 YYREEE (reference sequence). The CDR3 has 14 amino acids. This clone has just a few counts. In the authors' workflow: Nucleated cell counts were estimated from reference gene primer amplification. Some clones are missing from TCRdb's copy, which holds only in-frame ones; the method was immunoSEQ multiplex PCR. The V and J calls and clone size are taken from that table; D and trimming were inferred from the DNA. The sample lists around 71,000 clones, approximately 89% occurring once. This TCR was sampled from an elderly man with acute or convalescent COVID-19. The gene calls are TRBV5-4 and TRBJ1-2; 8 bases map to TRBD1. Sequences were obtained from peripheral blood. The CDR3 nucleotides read TGTGCCAGCAGCCTGGGACAGGTTTTATATGGCTACACCTTC. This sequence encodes CASSLGQVLYGYTF.